This passage covers 29 T cell receptor beta chains from one sample sequenced in a study of shared T cell receptors in the human thymus. TCRdb's copy holds only in-frame clones and misses some; the assay was immunoSEQ multiplex PCR. The sample shows around 730,000 clones, approximately 85% of them seen only once. This sample also appeared in a second study, on human thymus T cells.

Sequencing used thymocytes. The source is a girl younger than two with a congenital heart defect.

This clone was detected a few times. The same CDR3 also results from other DNA sequences found in this sample. V and J are TRBV4-1 and TRBJ1-6, with a tentative D call TRBD1 (5 bases). V lost 0 bases and J lost 7, with 25 bases in between. Germline V gene data show CDR1 as MGHRA and CDR2 as YSYEKL. The CDR3 has 20 residues. CDR3 coding DNA: TGCGCCAGCAGCCAAGATCGTCCCGGGGGAGGGTTGGTGAGGAATTCACCCCTCCACTTT. Translated: CASSQDRPGGGLVRNSPLHF.

The V call is TRBV18, the J call TRBJ2-3; TRBD2 matches 8 bases. Germline CDR1 is KGHSH and CDR2 is LQKENI. V was pared by 4 bases and J by 0 bases, with 0 bases of the junction left unmatched. CDR3 length: 14 amino acids. The CDR3 spells CASSQRESTDTQYF. CDR3 nucleotide sequence: TGTGCCAGCTCACAGCGGGAGAGCACAGATACGCAGTATTTT.

J is TRBJ2-2 and V is TRBV29-1; 11 bases are shared with TRBD1. The germline CDR1 and CDR2 sequences are SQVTM and ANQGSEA. The CDR3 is 16 residues long. V was pared by 6 bases and J by 8 bases, with 14 bases of the junction left unmatched. CDR3: CSVGKWTGGSSGELFF. CDR3 coding DNA: TGCAGCGTGGGGAAATGGACAGGGGGCTCGTCTGGGGAGCTGTTTTTT.

This chain links TRBV28 with TRBJ1-6; the match to TRBD1 covers 7 bases. The CDR3 is made up of 15 amino acids. Germline lookup yields CDR1 MDHEN and CDR2 SYDVKM. V lost 7 bases, J lost 4 bases, and 7 bases stayed unmatched. The CDR3 bases are TGTGCCAGCACCCGTGGGACAGCGTATAATTCACCCCTCCACTTT. Residues: CASTRGTAYNSPLHF.

The chain is built from TRBV7-8 and TRBJ1-2, with D possibly matching TRBD1 (5 bases). Germline V gene sequence: CDR1 SGHVS, CDR2 FQNEAQ. Trimming took off 2 bases at V and 10 bases at J, with 11 bases between the two ends. The CDR3 runs 12 residues. CDR3 in DNA: TGTGCCAGCAGCTTACTCGGGGGGTACTACACCTTC. As protein: CASSLLGGYYTF.

The V gene is TRBV28, the J gene TRBJ1-5; tentative D call: TRBD1 (6 bases). Per the germline V gene, CDR1 is MDHEN and CDR2 is SYDVKM. The V and J ends lost 6 bases and 7 bases respectively, with 16 bases between them. The CDR3 loop spans 14 amino acids. The CDR3 sequence is CASRYRNRDQPQHF. For the CDR3, the DNA is TGTGCCAGCAGATATAGAAACAGGGACCAGCCCCAGCATTTT.

The CDR3 protein is CASSSVDRGSTEAFF. The CDR3 DNA sequence: TGTGCCAGCAGCTCCGTAGACAGGGGGAGCACTGAAGCTTTCTTT. The genes are TRBV7-3 and TRBJ1-1; 9 bases fit TRBD1. V shed 4 bases, J shed 4 bases, and the junction held 7 bases outside the gene matches. CDR3 length equals 15 residues. CDR1 and CDR2 from the germline V gene are SGHTA and FQGTGA.

The chain combines TRBV10-3 with TRBJ2-7; D not certain. Looked up from germline, CDR1 is ENHRY and CDR2 is SYGVKD. V shed 6 bases and J shed 1 base, with 19 bases lying between them. The CDR3 has 16 amino acids. DNA of the CDR3: TGTGCCATCAGGGCGAATATGAGACACGGATCCTACGAGCAGTACTTC. Its translation: CAIRANMRHGSYEQYF.

The V gene is TRBV7-4, the J gene TRBJ1-1; 9 nucleotides line up with TRBD1. J was trimmed by 0 bases and V by 1 base; bases with no gene match: 3. Germline V gene data show CDR1 as SGHVT and CDR2 as SQSDAQ. There are 16 residues in the CDR3. The CDR3 DNA is TGTGCCAGCAGCTTAGTCAGGACAGGGGTGAACACTGAAGCTTTCTTT. Translated: CASSLVRTGVNTEAFF.

The gene calls are TRBV15 and TRBJ2-3; a weak D match, TRBD1 (6 bases). Germline CDR1 LNHNV, CDR2 YYDKDF (reference sequence). With 0 bases removed from V and 3 bases from J, the gap between germline ends came to 22 bases. The CDR3 covers 19 residues. In DNA form, the CDR3 reads TGTGCCACCAGCAGAGATCACCCCCATTACAGGGAAGAAACAGATACGCAGTATTTT. It translates to CATSRDHPHYREETDTQYF.

The chain uses TRBV6-5 and TRBJ1-5; a weak D match, TRBD1 (6 bases). Trimming took 6 bases from V and 5 from J, leaving 14 bases between them. Germline V gene data show CDR1 as MNHEY and CDR2 as SVGAGI. The CDR3 is 14 amino acids. CDR3 in amino acids: CASSQNRVYQPQHF. Here the CDR3 DNA reads TGTGCCAGCAGCCAGAACAGGGTCTATCAGCCCCAGCATTTT.

This chain connects TRBV28 to TRBJ2-5; a weak D match, TRBD1 (6 bases). The DNA end is more similar to TRBJ2-7, so the J call may be wrong. The CDR3 length is 15 residues. Germline loops: CDR1 MDHEN, CDR2 SYDVKM. The CDR3 sequence: CASSLFRGKSYEQYF. The CDR3 nucleotides read TGTGCCAGCAGTTTATTCAGGGGAAAGAGCTACGAGCAGTACTTC.

DNA of the CDR3: TGTGCCAGCACCCCAGGGGAGTATAATTCACCCCTCCACTTT. It codes for CASTPGEYNSPLHF. This rearrangement joins TRBV6-6 to TRBJ1-6, with a tentative D call TRBD1 (6 bases). Germline lookup yields CDR1 MNHNY and CDR2 SVGAGI (reference sequence). Deletions cut 7 bases from V and 4 bases from J, with 11 bases between. The CDR3 is 14 amino acids.

The V call is TRBV7-9, the J call TRBJ1-1, with TRBD1 identical over 8 bases. The junction had 5 bases not matched to a gene; V was cut back by 4 bases and J by 1 base. In germline, CDR1 is SEHNR, CDR2 FQNEAQ (reference sequence). The CDR3 contains 15 residues. In nucleotides, the CDR3 is TGTGCCAGCAGCTCCTGGACAGGGCCGAACACTGAAGCTTTCTTT. Translation gives CASSSWTGPNTEAFF.

The chain combines TRBV7-9 with TRBJ1-1; 9 bases are a match to TRBD1. CDR1 SEHNR and CDR2 FQNEAQ come from the germline V gene (reference sequence). The junction had 2 bases not matched to a gene; V was cut back by 3 bases and J by 3 bases. The CDR3 length is 14 residues. The CDR3 loop reads CASSFDRGDTEAFF. The DNA for the CDR3 is TGTGCCAGCAGCTTCGACAGGGGGGACACTGAAGCTTTCTTT.

This clone appeared a few times. This chain joins TRBV29-1 and TRBJ1-1, with 9 positions matching TRBD1. CDR3 length equals 15 residues. The trim removed 5 bases at V and 5 bases at J, leaving 12 bases unmatched. Germline V gene sequence: CDR1 SQVTM, CDR2 ANQGSEA. The CDR3 DNA is TGCAGCGTTCCTTTCCCGGGACAGGGAAGGACTGAAGCTTTCTTT. Its translation is CSVPFPGQGRTEAFF.

The chain joins TRBV4-1 to TRBJ1-1; 7 positions agree with TRBD1. The CDR3 totals 15 residues. Germline V CDR1 and CDR2: MGHRA, YSYEKL. V lost 0 bases, J lost 8 bases, and 9 bases stayed unmatched. CDR3 sequence (DNA): TGCGCCAGCAGCCAAGAAGAGACAGGGAAAGGGGAAGCTTTCTTT. Residues: CASSQEETGKGEAFF.

The chain's CDR3 is CASSLLTTGGNEKLFF. The CDR3 nucleotides read TGTGCCAGCAGCTTACTCACGACAGGGGGGAACGAAAAACTGTTTTTT. The chain joins TRBV11-2 to TRBJ1-4, with TRBD1 matching over 9 bases. The V gene's germline CDR1 is SGHAT and CDR2 FQNNGV. The V gene end was trimmed by 2 bases and the J gene end by 8 bases; junction bases not matched to a gene: 9. This CDR3 has 16 amino acids.

The gene calls are TRBV14 and TRBJ2-7; TRBD1 aligns across 8 bases. The CDR3 sequence is 18 residues long. The germline gives CDR1 SGHDN, CDR2 FVKESK. The junction had 16 bases not matched to a gene; V was cut back by 4 bases and J by 2 bases. The DNA of the CDR3 is TGTGCCAGCAGCCTAACAGATCTAATACAGGACAGGGCCTACGAGCAGTACTTC. It specifies CASSLTDLIQDRAYEQYF.

This chain uses TRBV13 with TRBJ1-6; 7 nucleotides agree with TRBD1. J gave up 6 bases and V 5 bases, and 10 bases lay outside the gene matches. The CDR3 is made up of 16 amino acids. Per germline, CDR1 PRHDT and CDR2 FYEKMQ (reference sequence). CDR3 coding DNA: TGTGCCAGCAGCCCGATGACAGGGTTAAGTAATTCACCCCTCCACTTT. Its translation: CASSPMTGLSNSPLHF.

This chain joins TRBV6-1 and TRBJ1-6; a possible D gene is TRBD1 (5 bases). The CDR3 consists of 16 residues. Trimming cost V 2 bases and J 7 bases, with 15 bases left between them. CDR1 and CDR2 from the germline V gene are MNHNS and SASEGT. The CDR3 nucleotides are TGTGCCAGCAGTGAATTAAGCGGGGCGGAAAATTCACCCCTCCACTTT. Amino acids: CASSELSGAENSPLHF.

The table lists this clone with a few counts. V gene TRBV10-3 combines with J gene TRBJ1-5; 7 bases line up with TRBD1. The J segment lost 4 bases and the V segment lost 10 bases, leaving 13 bases of the junction unmatched. Germline V gene lookup returns CDR1 ENHRY and CDR2 SYGVKD. The length of the CDR3 is 15 residues. The CDR3 protein is CATRLTGLNNQPQHF. CDR3 in DNA: TGTGCCACTAGGCTGACAGGGCTTAATAATCAGCCCCAGCATTTT.

The V call is TRBV7-9, the J call TRBJ2-5; TRBD2 aligns across 8 bases. Unmatched junction bases numbered 4, after V lost 5 bases and J lost 5 bases. The germline V gene has CDR1 SEHNR and CDR2 FQNEAQ (reference sequence). CDR3 size: 13 residues. CDR3 region: CASSRLAGETQYF. Written as DNA, the CDR3 is TGTGCCAGCAGCAGGCTAGCGGGCGAGACCCAGTACTTC.

The CDR3 sequence: CASRTGGKSPILSTEAFF. The DNA of the CDR3 is TGTGCCAGCAGGACAGGGGGCAAGAGCCCCATTCTTAGCACTGAAGCTTTCTTT. The chain couples TRBV28 to TRBJ1-1; 10 bases align to TRBD1. Trimming removed 6 bases from V and 4 bases from J; junction bases left unmatched: 17. In germline, CDR1 is MDHEN, CDR2 SYDVKM. The CDR3 consists of 18 residues.

The gene calls are TRBV19 and TRBJ2-1; 12 bases match TRBD2. CDR1 LNHDA and CDR2 SQIVND come from the germline V gene (reference sequence). This CDR3 spans 13 amino acids. The CDR3 nucleotides read TGTGCTAGTGTAGCTAGCGGGGGGGATGAGCAGTTCTTC. Protein: CASVASGGDEQFF.

The chain carries TRBV4-2 and TRBJ2-1; TRBD2 matches 10 bases. The germline V gene has CDR1 LGHNA and CDR2 YNFKEQ. This CDR3 comprises 18 residues. Trimming cost V 2 bases and J 5 bases; bases outside gene matches: 12. CDR3 region: CASSQRGLLAGNHNEQFF. In DNA, the CDR3 is TGTGCCAGCAGCCAAAGGGGACTACTAGCGGGGAATCACAATGAGCAGTTCTTC.

The J gene is TRBJ1-2, the V gene TRBV28, with 7 bases that match TRBD1. Germline CDR1 and CDR2: MDHEN and SYDVKM. CDR3 length equals 12 residues. The V and J ends lost 2 bases and 8 bases, in that order; junction bases with no gene match: 2. The CDR3 DNA reads as TGTGCCAGCAGTTTAAGGGGGCGAGGCTACACCTTC. Its translation: CASSLRGRGYTF.

V usage is TRBV7-2 and J usage is TRBJ2-7; TRBD2 matches 8 bases. Germline V CDR1 and CDR2: SGHTA, FQGNSA. The CDR3 is 16 residues long. V gave up 5 bases and J gave up 1 base; unmatched junction bases: 10. Written as DNA, the CDR3 is TGTGCCAGCAGCCGAGGTGTGGTAGCGGGGTCCTACGAGCAGTACTTC. Translated: CASSRGVVAGSYEQYF.

The rearrangement uses TRBV25-1 and TRBJ2-3, with 10 positions matching TRBD2. Germline V lookup: CDR1 MGHDK, CDR2 SYGVNS. Trimming removed 1 base from V and 2 bases from J; junction bases left unmatched: 9. The CDR3 consists of 18 residues. For the CDR3, the DNA is TGTGCCAGCAGTGAATGGCTAGCGGGGGCGCCCGACACAGATACGCAGTATTTT. Translated, it gives CASSEWLAGAPDTDTQYF.